The TCR beta chain under discussion was sequenced for a study of radiotherapy plus CTLA-4 blockade in lung cancer. Study in general: Patients showed objective responses in 15% to 20% of cases and disease control in approximately 28%. General study findings and limits: Blood saw expansion of tumor-derived TCR clones after radiotherapy plus ipilimumab. Interferon-beta, together with early blood T cell clone dynamics, reportedly best predicted response.

Germline loops: CDR1 SGHAT, CDR2 FQNNGV. With 4 bases removed from V and 2 bases from J, the gap between germline ends came to 12 bases. CDR3 length equals 14 residues. Produced via immunoSEQ multiplex PCR; TCRdb's table is partial and in-frame only. The repertoire holds approximately 53,000 clones, with roughly 85% as singletons. Focal radiation with ipilimumab CTLA-4 blockade was given to patients with chemo-refractory metastatic non-small-cell lung cancer. In the case of this clone: Its target is unknown.

This clonotype originated in a human donor with non-small cell lung cancer whose response to radiotherapy plus ipilimumab could not be evaluated. This material consisted of peripheral blood, taken from a patient treated with radiotherapy plus ipilimumab. The chain joins TRBV11-2 to TRBJ2-7, with D maybe TRBD2 (6 bases). The CDR3: CASSSFGSTYEQYF. For the CDR3, the DNA is TGTGCCAGCAGCTCCTTCGGGAGCACCTACGAGCAGTACTTC.